The present TCR beta chain was sequenced within a study of T cell repertoires in cytomegalovirus infection. This clonotype showed up just a few times. Its antigen is still unknown. J lost 13 bases, V lost 0 bases, and 2 bases had no gene match. Germline CDR1 MNHEY, CDR2 SMNVEV (reference sequence). The CDR3 is made up of 12 amino acids. General study findings and limits: The study found HLA-C-restricted CMV-specific TCR beta clonotypes dominating the ex vivo response. Cumulative public TCR beta family frequency identified carriers of CMV plus the relevant HLA.

TCRdb passed the reads through MiXCR, listing each CDR3 protein once. The data show about 360,000 distinct CDR3 sequences, with about 34% seen just once and approximately 13% held by the top ten. Sequencing used cultured PBMCs, obtained from culture after CMV antigen stimulation. The gene calls are TRBV27 and TRBJ1-5; the match to TRBD1 covers 8 bases. The origin of this receptor is a human donor in good health (CMV status not recorded). Some clones in this sample may be carry-over from other donors' samples. The CDR3 nucleotides read TGTGCCAGCAGTTTATCGACAGGGGAGCAGCATTTT. It codes for CASSLSTGEQHF.